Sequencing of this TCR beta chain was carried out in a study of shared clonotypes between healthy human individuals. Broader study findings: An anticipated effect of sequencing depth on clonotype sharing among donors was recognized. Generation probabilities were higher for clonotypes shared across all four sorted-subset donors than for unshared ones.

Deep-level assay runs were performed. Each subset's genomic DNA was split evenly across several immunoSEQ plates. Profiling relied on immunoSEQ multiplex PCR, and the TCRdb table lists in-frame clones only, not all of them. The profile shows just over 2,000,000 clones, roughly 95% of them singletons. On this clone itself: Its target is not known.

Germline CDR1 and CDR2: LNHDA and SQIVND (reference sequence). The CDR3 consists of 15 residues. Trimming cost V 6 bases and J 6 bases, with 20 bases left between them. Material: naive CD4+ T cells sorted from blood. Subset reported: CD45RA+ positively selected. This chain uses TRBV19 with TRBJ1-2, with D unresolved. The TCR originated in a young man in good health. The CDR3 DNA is TGTGCCAGTAGCCGTACGTGGATGGTGGGAGATGGCTACACCTTC. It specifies CASSRTWMVGDGYTF.